The TCR beta chain under discussion was sequenced for a study of PD-L1 blockade in urothelial cancer. Study-wide context: Analyzed time points were 3 weeks (second dose) and 6 weeks after therapy began.

Turning to this clone: As yet, its antigen is unknown.

Libraries were prepared by immunoSEQ multiplex PCR; TCRdb keeps only in-frame clonotypes and omits some of them. The table records about 57,000 clones, around 83% of them present only once. Study conclusions and caveats: Durable benefit was linked to greater 3-week expansion of tumor-associated blood clones.

Sampling of each patient yielded between 1 and 8 specimens, collected pretreatment and on-treatment. The CDR3 length is 13 residues. V shed 7 bases and J 7 bases; nucleotides not matched to a gene: 4. Germline V gene sequence: CDR1 SGHTA, CDR2 FQGTGA. This clonotype was obtained from a middle-aged man with urothelial cancer. The chain uses TRBV7-3 and TRBJ2-2, with 9 bases lining up with TRBD1. This specimen was PBMCs, taken around atezolizumab (anti-PD-L1) treatment. CDR3: CASTTGGIGELFF. The DNA for the CDR3 is TGTGCCAGCACCACAGGGGGCATCGGGGAGCTGTTTTTT.